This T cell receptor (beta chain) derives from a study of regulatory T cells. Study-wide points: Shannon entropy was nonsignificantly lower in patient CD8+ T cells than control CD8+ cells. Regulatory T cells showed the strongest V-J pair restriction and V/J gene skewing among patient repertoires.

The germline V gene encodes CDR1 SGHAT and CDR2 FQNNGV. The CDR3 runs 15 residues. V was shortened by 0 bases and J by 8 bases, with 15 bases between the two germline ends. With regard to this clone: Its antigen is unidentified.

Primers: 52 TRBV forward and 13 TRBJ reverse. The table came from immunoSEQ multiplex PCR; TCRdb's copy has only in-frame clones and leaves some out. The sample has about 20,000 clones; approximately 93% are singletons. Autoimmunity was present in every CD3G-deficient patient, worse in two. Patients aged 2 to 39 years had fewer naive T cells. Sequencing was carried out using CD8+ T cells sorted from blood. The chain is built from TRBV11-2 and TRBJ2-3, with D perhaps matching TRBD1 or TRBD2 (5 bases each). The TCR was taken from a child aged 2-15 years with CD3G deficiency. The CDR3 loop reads CASSLDRGWGATQYF. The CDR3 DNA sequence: TGTGCCAGCAGCTTAGATCGGGGCTGGGGAGCTACGCAGTATTTT.